This TCR beta chain was documented in a study of T cells after yellow fever vaccination. Background on the study: The authors prepared low-cell-number fractions using SMART-Seq v4 Ultra Low Input. Whole-study findings and limits: Detected again after the booster were most primary-vaccination clones, at 96% CD4 and 70% to 90% CD8. Few clonotypes appeared in both CD4 and CD8 compartments. The secondary response was weaker but peaked faster, day 5 versus 15.

CDR3 length: 13 residues. Trimming stripped 2 bases from V and 4 bases from J, with 6 bases between. CDR1 and CDR2 (germline): SGHTA, FQGNSA. This clonotype was observed at least ten times. Its specificity is unknown. TCRdb reanalysed the 5' RACE reads using MiXCR and keeps one entry per CDR3 protein. The table includes fewer than 450,000 distinct CDR3 sequences, around a tenth detected once. The source was PBMCs, collected on the day of the first yellow fever vaccination. The receptor's source is a man aged 18 to 30 who received the YFV17D yellow fever vaccine. The chain is built from TRBV7-2 and TRBJ2-1, with D uncertain. As DNA, the CDR3 is TGTGCCAGCAGCTTATCTCCTTACAATGAGCAGTTCTTC. Protein: CASSLSPYNEQFF.